This is a list of T cell receptor beta chains from one sample in a study of T cell responses to AZD1222 COVID-19 vaccine. Some clones are missing from TCRdb's copy, which holds only in-frame ones; the method was immunoSEQ multiplex PCR. The sample records 150,000 to 250,000 clones, roughly 92% being singletons. This specimen was peripheral blood, taken 28 days after the second AZD1222 dose. The origin of the receptors is an adult who received the AZD1222 COVID-19 vaccine. The CDR3 runs from the conserved cysteine through the conserved F or W. A D gene is named only where the DNA matches it firmly. Not every row has a clone size; where given, it reads once, few, many or a size class.

CDR3 | DNA | D | J | V | size
CASSRDPNTEAFF | TGTGCCAGCAGCCGGGACCCGAACACTGAAGCTTTCTTT | . | TRBJ1-1 | TRBV5-5 | few
CAWSEVGLLGYTF | TGTGCCTGGAGTGAAGTCGGGTTGTTGGGCTACACCTTC | . | TRBJ1-2 | TRBV30 | .
CSVSDGHTQYF | TGCAGTGTTTCGGACGGCCATACGCAGTATTTT | . | TRBJ2-3 | TRBV20-1 | .
CASSEAPGIIVQPQHF | TGTGCCAGCAGTGAGGCGCCAGGTATTATCGTTCAGCCCCAGCATTTT | . | TRBJ1-5 | TRBV6-1 | .
CASSSGSVNNSPLHF | TGTGCCAGCAGCTCTGGGTCAGTAAATAATTCACCCCTCCACTTT | . | TRBJ1-6 | TRBV7-9 | once
CAISERGQPGQGNQPQHF | TGTGCCATCAGTGAACGCGGTCAACCGGGACAGGGGAATCAGCCCCAGCATTTT | TRBD1 | TRBJ1-5 | TRBV10-3 | .
CASAPHQETQYF | TGTGCCAGCGCCCCCCACCAAGAGACCCAGTACTTC | . | TRBJ2-5 | TRBV7-9 | .
CASRLDRNSGNTIYF | TGCGCCAGCAGACTGGACAGAAACTCTGGAAATACCATATATTTT | . | TRBJ1-3 | TRBV5-1 | .
CASSPYRERWDEQFF | TGTGCCAGCAGCCCATACAGGGAGCGGTGGGATGAGCAGTTCTTC | . | TRBJ2-1 | TRBV7-6 | .
CASRGTGTFYGYTF | TGTGCCAGTAGAGGGACAGGGACCTTCTATGGCTACACCTTC | TRBD1 | TRBJ1-2 | TRBV19 | .
CAWSVHGNQPQHF | TGTGCCTGGAGTGTACACGGGAATCAGCCCCAGCATTTT | . | TRBJ1-5 | TRBV30 | .
CASSQDEGNPWFVNYGYTF | TGCGCCAGCAGCCAAGATGAGGGGAACCCTTGGTTTGTTAACTATGGCTACACCTTC | . | TRBJ1-2 | TRBV4-1 | .
CASRPQGPDGYTF | TGTGCCAGCAGGCCACAGGGTCCGGACGGCTACACCTTC | . | TRBJ1-2 | TRBV28 | .
CASSLEQETQYF | TGTGCCAGCAGCTTAGAGCAGGAGACCCAGTACTTC | . | TRBJ2-5 | TRBV11-2 | .
CATSDLRGLTSGELFF | TGTGCCACCAGTGACCTCAGGGGGCTTACCTCCGGGGAGCTGTTTTTT | TRBD1 | TRBJ2-2 | TRBV24-1 | .
CASSLDTSGGTETQYF | TGCGCCAGCAGCTTGGACACTAGCGGGGGGACGGAGACCCAGTACTTC | TRBD2 | TRBJ2-5 | TRBV5-1 | .
CASSNLRGRYNEQFF | TGTGCCAGCAGCAACCTCCGGGGACGGTACAATGAGCAGTTCTTC | . | TRBJ2-1 | TRBV11-2 | .
CASSLPDRGETQYF | TGTGCCAGCAGCTTACCCGACAGGGGAGAGACCCAGTACTTC | TRBD1 | TRBJ2-5 | TRBV5-8 | .
CASSVDAGGFTDTQYF | TGTGCCAGCAGCGTAGATGCGGGGGGGTTCACAGATACGCAGTATTTT | TRBD2 | TRBJ2-3 | TRBV9 | .
CASSRGTGGGYTF | TGTGCCAGCAGTAGAGGGACAGGGGGTGGCTACACCTTC | TRBD1 | TRBJ1-2 | TRBV12-3/TRBV12-4 | .
CASSRELNNSPLHF | TGTGCCAGCAGCCGGGAGCTCAATAATTCACCCCTCCACTTT | . | TRBJ1-6 | TRBV2 | .
CASSLGQGIYEQYF | TGTGCCAGCAGTTTGGGACAGGGTATCTACGAGCAGTACTTC | TRBD1 | TRBJ2-7 | TRBV27 | .
CASSQGRLPLHF | TGTGCCAGCAGCCAAGGACGTTTACCCCTCCACTTT | . | TRBJ1-6 | TRBV12-3/TRBV12-4 | .
CASSFLPGGEAFF | TGTGCCAGCAGCTTTCTTCCTGGGGGTGAAGCTTTCTTT | . | TRBJ1-1 | TRBV11-3 | .